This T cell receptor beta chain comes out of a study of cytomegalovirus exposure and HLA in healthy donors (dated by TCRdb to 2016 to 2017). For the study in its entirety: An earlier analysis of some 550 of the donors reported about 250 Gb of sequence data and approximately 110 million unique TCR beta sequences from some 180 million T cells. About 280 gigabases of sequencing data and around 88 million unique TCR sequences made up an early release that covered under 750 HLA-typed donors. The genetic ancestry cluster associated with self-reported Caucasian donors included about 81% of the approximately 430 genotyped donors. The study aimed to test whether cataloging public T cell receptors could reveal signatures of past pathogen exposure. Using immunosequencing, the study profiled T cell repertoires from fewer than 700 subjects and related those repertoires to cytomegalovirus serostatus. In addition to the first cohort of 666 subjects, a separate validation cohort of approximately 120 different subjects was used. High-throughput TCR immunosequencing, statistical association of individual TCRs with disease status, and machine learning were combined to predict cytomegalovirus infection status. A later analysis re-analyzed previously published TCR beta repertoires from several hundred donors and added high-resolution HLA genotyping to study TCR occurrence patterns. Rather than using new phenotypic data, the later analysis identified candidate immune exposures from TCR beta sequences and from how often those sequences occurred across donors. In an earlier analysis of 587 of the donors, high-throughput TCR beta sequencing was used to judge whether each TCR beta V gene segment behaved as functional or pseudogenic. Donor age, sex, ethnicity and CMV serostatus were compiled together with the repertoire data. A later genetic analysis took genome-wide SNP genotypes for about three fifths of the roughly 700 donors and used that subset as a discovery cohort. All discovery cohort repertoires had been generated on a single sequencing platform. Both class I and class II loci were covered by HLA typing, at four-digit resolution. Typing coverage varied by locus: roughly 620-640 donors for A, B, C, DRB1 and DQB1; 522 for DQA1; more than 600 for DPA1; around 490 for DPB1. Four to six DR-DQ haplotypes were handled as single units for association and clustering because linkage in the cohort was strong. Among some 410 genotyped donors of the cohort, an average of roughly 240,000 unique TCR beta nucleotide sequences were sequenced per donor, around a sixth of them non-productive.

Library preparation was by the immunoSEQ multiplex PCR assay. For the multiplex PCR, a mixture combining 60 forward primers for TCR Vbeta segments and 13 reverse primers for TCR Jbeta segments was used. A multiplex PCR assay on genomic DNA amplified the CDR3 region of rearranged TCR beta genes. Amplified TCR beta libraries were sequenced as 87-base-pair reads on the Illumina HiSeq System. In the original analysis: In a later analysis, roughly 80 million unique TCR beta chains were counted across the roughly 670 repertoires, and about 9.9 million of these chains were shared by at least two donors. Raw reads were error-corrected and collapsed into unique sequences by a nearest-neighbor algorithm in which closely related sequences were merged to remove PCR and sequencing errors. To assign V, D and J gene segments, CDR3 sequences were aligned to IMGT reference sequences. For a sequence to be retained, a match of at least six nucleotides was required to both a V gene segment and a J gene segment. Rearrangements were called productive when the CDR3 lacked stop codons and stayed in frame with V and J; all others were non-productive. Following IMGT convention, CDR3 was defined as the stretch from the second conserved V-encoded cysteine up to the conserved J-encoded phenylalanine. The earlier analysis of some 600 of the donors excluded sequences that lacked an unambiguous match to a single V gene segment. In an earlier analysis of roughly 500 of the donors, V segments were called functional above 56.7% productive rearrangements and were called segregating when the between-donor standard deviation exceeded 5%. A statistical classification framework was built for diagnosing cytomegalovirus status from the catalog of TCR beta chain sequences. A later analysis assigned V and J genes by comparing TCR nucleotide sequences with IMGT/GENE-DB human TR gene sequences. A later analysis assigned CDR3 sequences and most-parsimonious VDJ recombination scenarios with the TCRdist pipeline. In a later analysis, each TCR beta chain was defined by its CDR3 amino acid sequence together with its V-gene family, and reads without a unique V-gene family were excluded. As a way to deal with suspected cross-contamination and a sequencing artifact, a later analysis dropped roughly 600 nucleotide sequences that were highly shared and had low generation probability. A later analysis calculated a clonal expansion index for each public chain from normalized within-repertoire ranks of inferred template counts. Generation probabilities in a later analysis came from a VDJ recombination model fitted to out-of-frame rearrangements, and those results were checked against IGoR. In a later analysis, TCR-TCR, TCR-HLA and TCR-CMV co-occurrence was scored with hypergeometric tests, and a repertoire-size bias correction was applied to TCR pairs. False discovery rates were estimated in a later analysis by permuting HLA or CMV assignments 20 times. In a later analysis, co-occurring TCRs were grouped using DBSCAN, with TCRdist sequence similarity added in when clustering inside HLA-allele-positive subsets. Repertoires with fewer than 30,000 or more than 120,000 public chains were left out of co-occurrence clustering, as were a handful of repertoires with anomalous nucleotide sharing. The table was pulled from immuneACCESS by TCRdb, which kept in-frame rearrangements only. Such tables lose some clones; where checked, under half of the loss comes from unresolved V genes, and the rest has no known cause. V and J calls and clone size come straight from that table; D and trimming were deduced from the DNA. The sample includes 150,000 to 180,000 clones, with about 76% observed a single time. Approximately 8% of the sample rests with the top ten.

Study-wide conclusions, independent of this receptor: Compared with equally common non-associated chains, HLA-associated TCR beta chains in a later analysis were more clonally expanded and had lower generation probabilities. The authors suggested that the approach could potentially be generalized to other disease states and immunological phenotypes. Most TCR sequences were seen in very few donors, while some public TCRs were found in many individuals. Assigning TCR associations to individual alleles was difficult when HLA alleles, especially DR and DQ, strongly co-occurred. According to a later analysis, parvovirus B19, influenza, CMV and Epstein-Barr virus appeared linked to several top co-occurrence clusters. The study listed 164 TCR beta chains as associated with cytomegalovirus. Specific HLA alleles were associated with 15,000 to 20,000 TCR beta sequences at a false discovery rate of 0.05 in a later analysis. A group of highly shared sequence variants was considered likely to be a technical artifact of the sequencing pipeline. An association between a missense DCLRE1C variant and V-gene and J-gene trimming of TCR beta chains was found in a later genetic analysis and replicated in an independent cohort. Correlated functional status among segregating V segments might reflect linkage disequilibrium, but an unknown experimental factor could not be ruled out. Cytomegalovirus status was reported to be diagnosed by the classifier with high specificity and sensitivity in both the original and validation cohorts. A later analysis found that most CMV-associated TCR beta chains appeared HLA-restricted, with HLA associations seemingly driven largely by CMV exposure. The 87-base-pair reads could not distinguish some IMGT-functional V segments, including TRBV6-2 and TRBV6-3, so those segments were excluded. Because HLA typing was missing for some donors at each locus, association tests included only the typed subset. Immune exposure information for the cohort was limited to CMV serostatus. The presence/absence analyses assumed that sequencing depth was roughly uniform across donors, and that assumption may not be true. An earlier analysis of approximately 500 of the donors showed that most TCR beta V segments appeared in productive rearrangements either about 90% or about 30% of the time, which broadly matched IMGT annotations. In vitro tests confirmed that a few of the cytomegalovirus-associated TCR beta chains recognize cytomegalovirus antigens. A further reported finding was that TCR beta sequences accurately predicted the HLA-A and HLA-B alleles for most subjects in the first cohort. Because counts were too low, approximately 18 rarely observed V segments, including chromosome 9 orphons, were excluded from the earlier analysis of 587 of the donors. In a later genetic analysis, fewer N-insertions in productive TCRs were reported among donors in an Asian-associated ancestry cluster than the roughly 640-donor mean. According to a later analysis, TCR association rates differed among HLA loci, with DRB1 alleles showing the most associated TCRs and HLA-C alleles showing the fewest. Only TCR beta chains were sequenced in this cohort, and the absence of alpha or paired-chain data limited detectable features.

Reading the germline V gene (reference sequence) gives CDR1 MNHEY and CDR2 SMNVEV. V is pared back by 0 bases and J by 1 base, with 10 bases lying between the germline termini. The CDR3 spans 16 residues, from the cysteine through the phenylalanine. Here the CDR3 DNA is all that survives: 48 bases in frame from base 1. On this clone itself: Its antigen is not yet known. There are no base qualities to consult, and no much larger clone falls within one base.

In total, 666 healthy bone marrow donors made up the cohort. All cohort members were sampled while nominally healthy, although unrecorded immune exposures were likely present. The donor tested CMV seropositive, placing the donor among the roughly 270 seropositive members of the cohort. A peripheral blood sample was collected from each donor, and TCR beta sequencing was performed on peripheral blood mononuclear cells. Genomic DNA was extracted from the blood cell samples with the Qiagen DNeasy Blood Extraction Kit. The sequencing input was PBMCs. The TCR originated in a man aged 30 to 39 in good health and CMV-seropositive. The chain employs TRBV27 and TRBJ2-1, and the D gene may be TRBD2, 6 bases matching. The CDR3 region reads CASSLSSGESYNEQFF. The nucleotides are TGTGCCAGCAGTTTATCATCGGGAGAGTCCTACAATGAGCAGTTCTTC.